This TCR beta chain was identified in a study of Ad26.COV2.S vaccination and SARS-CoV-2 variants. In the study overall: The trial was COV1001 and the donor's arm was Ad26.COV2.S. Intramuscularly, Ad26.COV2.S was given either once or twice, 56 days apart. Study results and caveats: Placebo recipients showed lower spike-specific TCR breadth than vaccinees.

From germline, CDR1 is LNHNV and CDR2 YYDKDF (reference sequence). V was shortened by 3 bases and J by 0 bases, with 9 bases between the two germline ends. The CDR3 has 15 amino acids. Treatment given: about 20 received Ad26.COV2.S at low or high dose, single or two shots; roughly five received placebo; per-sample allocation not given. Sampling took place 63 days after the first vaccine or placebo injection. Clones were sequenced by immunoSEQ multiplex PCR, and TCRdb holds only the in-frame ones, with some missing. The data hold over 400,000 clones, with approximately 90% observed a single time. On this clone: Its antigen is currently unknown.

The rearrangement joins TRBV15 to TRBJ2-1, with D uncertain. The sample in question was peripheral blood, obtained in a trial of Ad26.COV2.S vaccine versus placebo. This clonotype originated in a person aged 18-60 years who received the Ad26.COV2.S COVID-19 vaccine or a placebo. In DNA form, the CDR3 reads TGTGCCACCAGCAGGGACGCCAGCTCCTACAATGAGCAGTTCTTC. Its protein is CATSRDASSYNEQFF.